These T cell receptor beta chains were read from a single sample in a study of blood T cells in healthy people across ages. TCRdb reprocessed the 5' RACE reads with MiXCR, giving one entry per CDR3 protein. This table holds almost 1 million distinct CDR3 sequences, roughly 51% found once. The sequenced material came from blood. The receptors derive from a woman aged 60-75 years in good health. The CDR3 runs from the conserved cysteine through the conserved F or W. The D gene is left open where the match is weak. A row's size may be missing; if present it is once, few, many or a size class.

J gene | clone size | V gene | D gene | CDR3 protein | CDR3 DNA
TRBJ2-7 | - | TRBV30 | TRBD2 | CAWSVGGSNYEQYF | TGTGCCTGGAGTGTAGGCGGGAGCAACTACGAGCAGTACTTC
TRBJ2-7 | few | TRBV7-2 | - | CASSLAKGRPYEQYF | TGTGCCAGCAGCTTAGCGAAGGGTCGTCCCTACGAGCAGTACTTC
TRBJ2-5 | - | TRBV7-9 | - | CASSPGEQPIQETQYF | TGTGCCAGCAGCCCGGGCGAGCAGCCGATCCAGGAGACCCAGTACTTC
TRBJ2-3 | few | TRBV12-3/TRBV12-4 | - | CASSLGSGQENTQYF | TGTGCCAGCAGTTTAGGCTCAGGGCAAGAGAATACGCAGTATTTT
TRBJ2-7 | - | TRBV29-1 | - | CSVYSGTPLSYEQYF | TGCAGCGTGTACTCCGGGACTCCTCTCTCCTACGAGCAGTACTTC
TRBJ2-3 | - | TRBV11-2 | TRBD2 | CASSPTSAQTDTQYF | TGTGCCAGCAGCCCGACTAGCGCTCAGACAGATACGCAGTATTTT
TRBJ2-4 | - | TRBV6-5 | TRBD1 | CASSMDRAVDIQYF | TGTGCCAGCAGTATGGACAGGGCGGTGGACATTCAGTACTTC
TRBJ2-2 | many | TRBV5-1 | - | CASSTGWTNTGELFF | TGCGCCAGCAGCACCGGGTGGACGAACACCGGGGAGCTGTTTTTT
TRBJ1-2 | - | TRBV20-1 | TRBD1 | CSVSQGAAYGYTF | TGCAGTGTTTCCCAGGGGGCGGCTTACGGCTACACCTTC
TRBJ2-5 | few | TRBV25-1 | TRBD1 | CASSDWYRGETQYF | TGTGCCAGCAGTGATTGGTACAGGGGAGAGACCCAGTACTTC
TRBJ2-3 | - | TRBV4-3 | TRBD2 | CASSQDGEKAGGVKDTQYF | TGCGCCAGCAGCCAAGATGGCGAAAAAGCGGGAGGTGTGAAAGATACGCAGTATTTT
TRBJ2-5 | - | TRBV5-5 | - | CASSWGGGRLRETQYF | TGTGCCAGCAGCTGGGGAGGGGGCCGTTTAAGGGAGACCCAGTACTTC
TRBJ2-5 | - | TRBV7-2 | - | CASSSRGGGTQYF | TGTGCCAGCAGCTCCAGAGGGGGTGGGACCCAGTACTTC
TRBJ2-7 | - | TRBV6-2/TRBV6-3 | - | CAVGYEQYF | TGTGCAGTTGGCTACGAGCAGTACTTC
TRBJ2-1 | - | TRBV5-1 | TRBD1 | CASSSRDREYNEQFF | TGCGCCAGCAGCTCCCGGGACAGGGAGTACAATGAGCAGTTCTTC
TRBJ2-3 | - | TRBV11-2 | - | CASSLGFPDTQYF | TGTGCCAGCAGCTTAGGTTTCCCAGATACGCAGTATTTT
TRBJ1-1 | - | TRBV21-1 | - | CASTGQGNTEAFF | TGTGCCAGCACCGGACAGGGTAATACTGAAGCTTTCTTT
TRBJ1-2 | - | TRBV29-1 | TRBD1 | CSVEDPSSRGLGYTF | TGCAGCGTTGAAGATCCCTCCTCCAGGGGGCTTGGCTACACCTTC
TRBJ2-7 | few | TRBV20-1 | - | CSAKRDSYEQYF | TGCAGTGCAAAACGGGACTCCTACGAGCAGTACTTC
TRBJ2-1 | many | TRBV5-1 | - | CASSLTGYNEQFF | TGCGCCAGCAGCTTGACCGGGTACAATGAGCAGTTCTTC
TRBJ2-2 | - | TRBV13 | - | CASSKPSAAGELFF | TGTGCCAGCAGTAAGCCTTCAGCCGCCGGGGAGCTGTTTTTT
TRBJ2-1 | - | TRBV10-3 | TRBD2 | CTIGSTSGSSYNEQFF | TGTACCATCGGATCGACTAGCGGGAGCTCCTACAATGAGCAGTTCTTC
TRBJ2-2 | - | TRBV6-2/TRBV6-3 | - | CASSPRGGEVVGELFF | TGTGCCAGCAGTCCTAGGGGGGGAGAGGTCGTCGGGGAGCTGTTTTTT
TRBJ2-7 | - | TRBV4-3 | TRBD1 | CASSQVGRGLNEQYF | TGCGCCAGCAGCCAAGTCGGCAGGGGGCTCAACGAGCAGTACTTC
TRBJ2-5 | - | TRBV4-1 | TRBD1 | CASSQDGTVEETQYF | TGCGCCAGCAGCCAAGATGGGACAGTCGAAGAGACCCAGTACTTC
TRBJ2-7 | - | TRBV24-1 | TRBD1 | CATSSTAGGSYEQYF | TGTGCCACCAGTTCCACCGCAGGGGGCTCCTACGAGCAGTACTTC
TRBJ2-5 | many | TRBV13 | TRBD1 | CASSRTGLETQYF | TGTGCCAGCAGCCGGACAGGGTTGGAGACCCAGTACTTC
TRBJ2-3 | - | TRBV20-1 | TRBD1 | CSAAGTESTDTQYF | TGCAGTGCTGCCGGGACAGAAAGCACAGATACGCAGTATTTT
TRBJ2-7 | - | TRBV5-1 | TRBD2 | CASSFTSGASYEQYF | TGCGCCAGCAGCTTTACTAGCGGGGCCTCCTACGAGCAGTACTTC
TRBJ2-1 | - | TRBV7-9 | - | CASSSNLGNNEQFF | TGTGCCAGCAGTTCAAATTTAGGGAACAATGAGCAGTTCTTC
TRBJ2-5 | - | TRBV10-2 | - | CASSPGVLREQYF | TGCGCCAGCAGCCCGGGAGTACTGAGGGAGCAGTACTTC
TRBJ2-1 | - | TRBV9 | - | CASSVARPNYNEQFF | TGTGCCAGCAGCGTAGCACGTCCGAACTACAATGAGCAGTTCTTC
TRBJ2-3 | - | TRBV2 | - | CASTGQGISTDTQYF | TGTGCCAGCACCGGCCAGGGTATAAGCACAGATACGCAGTATTTT
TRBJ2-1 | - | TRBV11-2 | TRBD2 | CASSPRLAGGPSEQFF | TGTGCCAGCAGCCCCCGGCTAGCGGGAGGGCCGAGTGAGCAGTTCTTC
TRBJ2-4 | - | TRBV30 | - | CAWSTSPPIQYF | TGTGCCTGGAGTACGTCTCCCCCCATTCAGTACTTC
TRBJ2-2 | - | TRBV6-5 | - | CASGKQGRRTGELFF | TGTGCCAGCGGAAAACAGGGACGGCGCACCGGGGAGCTGTTTTTT
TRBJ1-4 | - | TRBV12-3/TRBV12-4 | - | CASSPRTRHEKLFF | TGTGCCAGCAGCCCGAGGACACGCCATGAAAAACTGTTTTTT
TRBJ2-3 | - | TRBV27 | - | CASSWGVDTQYF | TGTGCCAGCAGTTGGGGGGTAGATACGCAGTATTTT
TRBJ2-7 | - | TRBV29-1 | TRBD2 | CSVEMSTSGGWYEQYF | TGCAGCGTTGAAATGAGTACTAGCGGGGGTTGGTACGAGCAGTACTTC
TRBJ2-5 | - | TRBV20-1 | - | CSAEGLGETQYF | TGCAGTGCTGAAGGGCTCGGGGAGACCCAGTACTTC
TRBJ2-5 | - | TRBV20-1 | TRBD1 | CSARDGTGTTHEQYF | TGCAGTGCTAGAGACGGGACAGGGACCACCCATGAGCAGTACTTC
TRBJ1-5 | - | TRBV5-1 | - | CASSPSGGYQPQHF | TGCGCCAGCAGCCCCTCAGGCGGGTATCAGCCCCAGCATTTT
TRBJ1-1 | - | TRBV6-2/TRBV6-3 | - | CASSYSKIATEAFF | TGTGCCAGCAGTTACTCGAAGATTGCTACTGAAGCTTTCTTT
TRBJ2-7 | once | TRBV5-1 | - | CASSSIGTLVHEQYF | TGCGCCAGCAGCTCAATCGGGACATTGGTACACGAGCAGTACTTC
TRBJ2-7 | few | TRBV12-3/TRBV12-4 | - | CASSFGMGEQYF | TGTGCCAGCAGTTTTGGGATGGGGGAGCAGTACTTC
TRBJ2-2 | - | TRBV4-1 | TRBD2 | CASSHGLAGGPTGELFF | TGCGCCAGCAGCCATGGACTAGCGGGAGGGCCAACCGGGGAGCTGTTTTTT
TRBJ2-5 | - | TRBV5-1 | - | CASSFYDRDQETQYF | TGCGCCAGCAGCTTCTATGACAGAGACCAAGAGACCCAGTACTTC
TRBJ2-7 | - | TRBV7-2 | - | CASSKGGWGTYEQYF | TGTGCCAGCAGCAAAGGGGGGTGGGGCACCTACGAGCAGTACTTC
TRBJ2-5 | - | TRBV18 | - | CASSQGGTAYQETQYF | TGTGCCAGCTCACAGGGGGGGACAGCGTACCAAGAGACCCAGTACTTC
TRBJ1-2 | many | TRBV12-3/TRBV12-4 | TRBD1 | CASSLGQGAYTF | TGTGCCAGCTCGCTTGGACAGGGAGCCTACACCTTC